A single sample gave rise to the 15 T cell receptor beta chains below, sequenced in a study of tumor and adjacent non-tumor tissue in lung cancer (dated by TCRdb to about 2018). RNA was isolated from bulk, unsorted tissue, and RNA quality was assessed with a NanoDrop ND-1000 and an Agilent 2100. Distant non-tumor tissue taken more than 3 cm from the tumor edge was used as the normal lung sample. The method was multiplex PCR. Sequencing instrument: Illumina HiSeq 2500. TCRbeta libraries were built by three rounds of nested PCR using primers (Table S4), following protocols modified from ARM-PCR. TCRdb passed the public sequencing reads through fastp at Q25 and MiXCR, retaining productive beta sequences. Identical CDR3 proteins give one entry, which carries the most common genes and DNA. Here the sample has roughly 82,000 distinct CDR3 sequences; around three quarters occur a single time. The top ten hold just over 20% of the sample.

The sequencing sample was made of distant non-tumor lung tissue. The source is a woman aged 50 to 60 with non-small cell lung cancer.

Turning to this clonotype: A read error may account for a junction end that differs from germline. CDR3 nucleotide sequence: TGTGCCAGCAGTTTAAAGCCGAACACAGGGGAGCTGTTTTTT. It codes for CASSLKPNTGELFF. V usage is TRBV7-9 and J usage is TRBJ2-2; D is unresolved. Germline assignment: CDR1 SEHNR and CDR2 FQNEAQ (reference sequence). The CDR3 has 14 residues. The whole variable domain, filled in from reference TRBV7-9 and TRBJ2-2, reads DTGVSQNPRHKITKRGQNVTFRCDPISEHNRLYWYRQTLGQGPEFLTYFQNEAQLEKSRLLSDRFSAERPKGSFSTLEIQRTEQGDSAMYLCASSLKPNTGELFFGEGSRLTVL.

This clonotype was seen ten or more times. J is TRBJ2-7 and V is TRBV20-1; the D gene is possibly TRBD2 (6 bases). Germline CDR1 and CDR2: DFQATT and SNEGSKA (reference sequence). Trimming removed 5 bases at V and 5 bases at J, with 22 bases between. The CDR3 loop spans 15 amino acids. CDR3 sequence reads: CSAPREDGSRDEQYF. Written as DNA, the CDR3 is TGCAGTGCTCCCCGCGAGGACGGGAGTAGAGACGAGCAGTACTTC.

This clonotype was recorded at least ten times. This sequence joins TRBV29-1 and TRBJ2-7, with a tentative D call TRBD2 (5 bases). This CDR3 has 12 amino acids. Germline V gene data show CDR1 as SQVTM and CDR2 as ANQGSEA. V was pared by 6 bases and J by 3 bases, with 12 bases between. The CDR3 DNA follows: TGCAGCGTGGAGGCGCAGAGCTACGAGCAGTACTTC. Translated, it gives CSVEAQSYEQYF.

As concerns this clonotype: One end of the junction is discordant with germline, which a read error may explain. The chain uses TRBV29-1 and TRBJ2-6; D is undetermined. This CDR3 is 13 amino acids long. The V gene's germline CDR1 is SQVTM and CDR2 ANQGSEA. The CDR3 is CCVEASRVNVLTF. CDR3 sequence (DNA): TGCTGCGTTGAGGCATCTAGGGTCAACGTCCTGACTTTC.

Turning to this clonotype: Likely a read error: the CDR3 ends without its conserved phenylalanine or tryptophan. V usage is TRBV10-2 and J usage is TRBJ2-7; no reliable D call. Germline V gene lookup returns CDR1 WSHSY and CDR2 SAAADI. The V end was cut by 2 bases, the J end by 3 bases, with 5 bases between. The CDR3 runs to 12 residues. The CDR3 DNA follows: TGCGCCAGCAGTGAGATGTTCTACGAGCAGTACCTC. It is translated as CASSEMFYEQYL.

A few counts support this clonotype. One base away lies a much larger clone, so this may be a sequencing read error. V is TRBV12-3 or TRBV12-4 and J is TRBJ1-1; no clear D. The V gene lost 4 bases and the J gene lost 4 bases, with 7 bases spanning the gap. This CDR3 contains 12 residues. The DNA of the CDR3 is TGTGCCAGCAGTTCGGTGAGCACTGAAGCTTTCTTT. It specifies CASSSVSTEAFF.

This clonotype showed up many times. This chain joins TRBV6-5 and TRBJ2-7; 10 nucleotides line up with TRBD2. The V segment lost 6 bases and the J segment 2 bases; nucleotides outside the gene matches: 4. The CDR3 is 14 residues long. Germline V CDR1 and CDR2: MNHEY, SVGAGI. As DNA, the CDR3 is TGTGCCAGCAGAGGAGCGGGAGGGACCTACGAGCAGTACTTC. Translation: CASRGAGGTYEQYF.

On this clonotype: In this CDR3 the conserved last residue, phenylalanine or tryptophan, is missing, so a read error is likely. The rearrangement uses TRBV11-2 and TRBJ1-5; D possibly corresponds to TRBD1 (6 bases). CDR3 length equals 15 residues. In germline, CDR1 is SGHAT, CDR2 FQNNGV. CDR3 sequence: CASSAEGVSNRPQHY. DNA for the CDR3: TGTGCCAGCAGCGCCGAGGGGGTTAGCAATCGGCCCCAGCATTAT.

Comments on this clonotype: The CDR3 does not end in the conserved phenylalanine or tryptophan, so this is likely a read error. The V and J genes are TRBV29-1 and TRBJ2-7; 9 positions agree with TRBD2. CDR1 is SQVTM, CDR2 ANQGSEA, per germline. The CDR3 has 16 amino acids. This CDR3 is CSVEGASGAPGAEQYL. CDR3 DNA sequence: TGTAGCGTTGAAGGGGCTAGCGGGGCCCCGGGGGCCGAGCAGTACCTT.

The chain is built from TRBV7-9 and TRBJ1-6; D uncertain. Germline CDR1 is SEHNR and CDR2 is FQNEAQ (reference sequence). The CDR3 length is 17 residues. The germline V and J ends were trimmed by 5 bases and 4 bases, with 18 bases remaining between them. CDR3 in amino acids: CASSAGPSSLYNSPLHF. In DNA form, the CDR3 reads TGTGCCAGCAGCGCTGGACCGTCCAGCTTATATAATTCACCCCTCCACTTT.

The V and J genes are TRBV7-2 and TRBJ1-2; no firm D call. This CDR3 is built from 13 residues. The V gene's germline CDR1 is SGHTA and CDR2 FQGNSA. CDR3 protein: CDIPPRINYGYTF. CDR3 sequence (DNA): TGTGACATCCCTCCCCGGATTAACTATGGCTACACCTTC.

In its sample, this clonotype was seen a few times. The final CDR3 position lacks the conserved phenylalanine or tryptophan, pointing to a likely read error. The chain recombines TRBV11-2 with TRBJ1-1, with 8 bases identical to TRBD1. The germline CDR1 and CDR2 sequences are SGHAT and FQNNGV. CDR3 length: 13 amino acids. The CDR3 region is CAISLRQGTEAFL. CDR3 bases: TGTGCCATCAGCCTTCGACAGGGGACTGAAGCTTTCCTT.

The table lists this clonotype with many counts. DNA of the CDR3: TGTGCCAGCAGCCAAGATGGGGGGAGCACAGATACGCAGTATTTT. This gives the protein CASSQDGGSTDTQYF. The J gene is TRBJ2-3, the V gene TRBV4-2; possible D gene TRBD2, 6 bases. Germline lookup yields CDR1 LGHNA and CDR2 YNFKEQ. The CDR3 is made up of 15 amino acids. V shed 0 bases and J shed 0 bases, with 7 bases lying between them.

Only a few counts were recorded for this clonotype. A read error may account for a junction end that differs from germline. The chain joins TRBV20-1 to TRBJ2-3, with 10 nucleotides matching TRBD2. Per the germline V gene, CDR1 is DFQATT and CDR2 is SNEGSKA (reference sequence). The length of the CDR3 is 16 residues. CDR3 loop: CSAQRSRTSGTGTQYF. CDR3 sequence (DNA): TGCAGTGCCCAACGTTCTCGGACTAGCGGCACAGGTACGCAGTATTTT.

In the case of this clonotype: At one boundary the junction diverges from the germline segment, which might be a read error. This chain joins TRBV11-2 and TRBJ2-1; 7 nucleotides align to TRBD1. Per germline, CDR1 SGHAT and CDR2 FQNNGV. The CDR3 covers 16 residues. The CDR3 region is CASSLEGTAMPNVQFF. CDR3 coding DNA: TGTGCCAGCAGCTTAGAAGGGACAGCGATGCCCAATGTGCAGTTTTTC.